The text below deals with one T cell receptor beta chain. Generated by immunoSEQ multiplex PCR, the TCRdb table keeps only in-frame clones and is missing some. The sample shows around 180,000 clones, 70% to 90% of them seen only once. These data originate in a study of blood T cell repertoires in COVID-19. V shed 3 bases, J shed 8 bases, and the junction held 4 bases outside the gene matches. This CDR3 region has 12 residues. Germline V CDR1 and CDR2: DFQATT, SNEGSKA (reference sequence). This TCR was sampled from an older man with active or convalescent COVID-19. Sequencing was done on a sample of peripheral blood. The gene calls are TRBV20-1 and TRBJ1-2; 9 bases fit TRBD1. In DNA form, the CDR3 reads TGCAGTGCTAGTCTGGGACAGGGCGGCTACACCTTC. It codes for CSASLGQGGYTF.